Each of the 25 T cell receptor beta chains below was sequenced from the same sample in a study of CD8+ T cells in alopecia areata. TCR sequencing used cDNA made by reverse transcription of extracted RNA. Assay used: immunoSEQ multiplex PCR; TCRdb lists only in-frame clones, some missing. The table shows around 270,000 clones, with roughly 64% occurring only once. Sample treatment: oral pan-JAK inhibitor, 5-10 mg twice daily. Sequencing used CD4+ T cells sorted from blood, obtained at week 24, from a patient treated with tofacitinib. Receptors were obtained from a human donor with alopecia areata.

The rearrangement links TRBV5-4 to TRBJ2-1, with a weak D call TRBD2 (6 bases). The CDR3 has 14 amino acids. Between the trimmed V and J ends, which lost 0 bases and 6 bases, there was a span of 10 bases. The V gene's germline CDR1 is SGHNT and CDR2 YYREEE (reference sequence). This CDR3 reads CASSLGGTFNEQFF. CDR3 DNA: TGTGCCAGCAGCTTGGGCGGGACGTTCAATGAGCAGTTCTTC. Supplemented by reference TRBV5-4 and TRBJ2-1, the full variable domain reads ETGVTQSPTHLIKTRGQQVTLRCSSQSGHNTVSWYQQALGQGPQFIFQYYREEENGRGNFPPRFSGLQFPNYSSELNVNALELDDSALYLCASSLGGTFNEQFFGPGTRLTVL.

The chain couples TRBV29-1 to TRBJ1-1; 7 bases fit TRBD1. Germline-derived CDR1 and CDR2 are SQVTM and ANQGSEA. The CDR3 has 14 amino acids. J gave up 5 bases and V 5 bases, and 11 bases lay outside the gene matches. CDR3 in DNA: TGCAGCGTTTCCAGGGGGGATTCGGGTACTGAAGCTTTCTTT. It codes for CSVSRGDSGTEAFF.

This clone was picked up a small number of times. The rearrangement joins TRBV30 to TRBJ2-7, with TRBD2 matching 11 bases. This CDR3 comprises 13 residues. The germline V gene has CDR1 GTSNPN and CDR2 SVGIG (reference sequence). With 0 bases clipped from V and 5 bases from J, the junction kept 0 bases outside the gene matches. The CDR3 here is CAWSVLAGDEQYF. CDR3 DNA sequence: TGTGCCTGGAGTGTACTAGCGGGGGACGAGCAGTACTTC.

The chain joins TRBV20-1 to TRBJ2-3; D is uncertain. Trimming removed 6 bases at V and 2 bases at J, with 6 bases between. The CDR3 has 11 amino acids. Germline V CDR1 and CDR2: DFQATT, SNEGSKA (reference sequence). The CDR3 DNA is TGCAGTGCGCCCATCACAGATACGCAGTATTTT. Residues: CSAPITDTQYF.

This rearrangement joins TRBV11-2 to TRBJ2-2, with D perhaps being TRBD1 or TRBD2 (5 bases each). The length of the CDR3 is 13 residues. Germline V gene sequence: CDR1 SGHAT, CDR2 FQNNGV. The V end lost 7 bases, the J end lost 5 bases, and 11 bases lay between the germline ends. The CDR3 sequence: CASNGASTGELFF. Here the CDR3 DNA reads TGTGCCAGCAACGGGGCTAGTACCGGGGAGCTGTTTTTT.

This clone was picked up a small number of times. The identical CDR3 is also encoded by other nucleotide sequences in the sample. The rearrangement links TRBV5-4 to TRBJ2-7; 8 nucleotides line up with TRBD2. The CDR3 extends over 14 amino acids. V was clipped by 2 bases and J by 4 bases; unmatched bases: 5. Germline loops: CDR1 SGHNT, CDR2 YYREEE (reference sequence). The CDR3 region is CASSFGLARYEQYF. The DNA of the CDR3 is TGTGCCAGCAGCTTCGGACTAGCCCGATACGAGCAGTACTTC.

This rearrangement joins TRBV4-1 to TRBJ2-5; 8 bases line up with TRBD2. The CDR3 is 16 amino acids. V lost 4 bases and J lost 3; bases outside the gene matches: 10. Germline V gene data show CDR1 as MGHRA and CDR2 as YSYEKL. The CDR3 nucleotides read TGCGCCAGCAGCCGCGGGACTAGGGGTTTGGAAGAGACCCAGTACTTC. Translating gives CASSRGTRGLEETQYF.

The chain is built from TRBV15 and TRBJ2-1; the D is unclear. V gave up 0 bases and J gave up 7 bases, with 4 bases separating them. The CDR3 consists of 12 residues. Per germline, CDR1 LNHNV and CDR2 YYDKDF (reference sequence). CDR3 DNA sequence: TGTGCCACCAGCAGAGACGCGAATGAGCAGTTCTTC. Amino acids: CATSRDANEQFF.

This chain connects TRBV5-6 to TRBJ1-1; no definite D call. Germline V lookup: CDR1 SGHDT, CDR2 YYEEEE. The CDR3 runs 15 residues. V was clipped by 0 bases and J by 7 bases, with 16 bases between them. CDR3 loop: CASSLDRVTRREAFF. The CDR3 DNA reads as TGTGCCAGCAGCTTGGATAGGGTGACACGTCGTGAAGCTTTCTTT.

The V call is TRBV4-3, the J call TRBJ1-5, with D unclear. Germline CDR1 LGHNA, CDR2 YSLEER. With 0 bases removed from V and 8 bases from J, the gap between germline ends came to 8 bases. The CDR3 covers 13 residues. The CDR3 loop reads CASSQELWEPQHF. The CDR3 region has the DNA TGCGCCAGCAGCCAAGAATTGTGGGAGCCCCAGCATTTT.

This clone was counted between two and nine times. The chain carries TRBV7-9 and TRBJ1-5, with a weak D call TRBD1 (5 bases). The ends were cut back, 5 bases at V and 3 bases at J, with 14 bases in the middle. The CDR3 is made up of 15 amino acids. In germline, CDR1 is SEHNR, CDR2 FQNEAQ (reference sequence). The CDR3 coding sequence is TGTGCCAGCAGCCCCGACAGTACTTCCAATCAGCCCCAGCATTTT. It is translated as CASSPDSTSNQPQHF. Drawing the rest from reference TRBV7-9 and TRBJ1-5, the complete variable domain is DTGVSQNPRHKITKRGQNVTFRCDPISEHNRLYWYRQTLGQGPEFLTYFQNEAQLEKSRLLSDRFSAERPKGSFSTLEIQRTEQGDSAMYLCASSPDSTSNQPQHFGDGTRLSIL.

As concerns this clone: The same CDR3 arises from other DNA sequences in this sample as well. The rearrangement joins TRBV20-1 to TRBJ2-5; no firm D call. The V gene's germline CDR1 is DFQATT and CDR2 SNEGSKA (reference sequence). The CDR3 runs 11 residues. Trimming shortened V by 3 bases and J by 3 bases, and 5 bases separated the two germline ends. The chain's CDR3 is CSASGEETQYF. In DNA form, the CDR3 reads TGCAGTGCTAGCGGAGAAGAGACCCAGTACTTC.

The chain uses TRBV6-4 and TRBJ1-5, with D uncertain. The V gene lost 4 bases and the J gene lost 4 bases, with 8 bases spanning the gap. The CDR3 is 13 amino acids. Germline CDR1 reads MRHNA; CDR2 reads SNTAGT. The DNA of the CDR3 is TGTGCCAGCAGTGCGAAGTTAAATCAGCCCCAGCATTTT. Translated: CASSAKLNQPQHF.

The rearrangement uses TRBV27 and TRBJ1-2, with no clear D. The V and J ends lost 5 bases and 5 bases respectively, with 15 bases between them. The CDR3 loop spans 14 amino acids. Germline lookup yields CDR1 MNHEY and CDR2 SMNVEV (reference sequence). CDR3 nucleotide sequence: TGTGCCAGCAGTCCCTCGACAACTGGGTATGGCTACACCTTC. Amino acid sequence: CASSPSTTGYGYTF.

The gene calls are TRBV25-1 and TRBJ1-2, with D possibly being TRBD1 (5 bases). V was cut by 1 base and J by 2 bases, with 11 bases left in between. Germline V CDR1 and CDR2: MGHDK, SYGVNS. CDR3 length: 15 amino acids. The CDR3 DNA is TGTGCCAGCAGTGAATGGGACGGAGGAAACTATGGCTACACCTTC. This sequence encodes CASSEWDGGNYGYTF.

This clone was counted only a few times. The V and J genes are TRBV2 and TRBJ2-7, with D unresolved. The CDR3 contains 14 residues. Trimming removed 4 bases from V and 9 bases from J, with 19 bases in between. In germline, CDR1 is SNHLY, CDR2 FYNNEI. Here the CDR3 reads CASSAQMPNKGQYF. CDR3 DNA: TGTGCCAGCAGTGCCCAAATGCCCAATAAGGGGCAGTACTTC.

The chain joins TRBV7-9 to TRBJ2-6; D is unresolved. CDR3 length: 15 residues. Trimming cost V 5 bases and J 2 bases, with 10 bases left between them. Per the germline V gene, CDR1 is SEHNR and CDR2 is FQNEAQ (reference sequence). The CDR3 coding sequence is TGTGCCAGCAGCAAGGGCGATCCTGGGGCCAACGTCCTGACTTTC. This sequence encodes CASSKGDPGANVLTF.

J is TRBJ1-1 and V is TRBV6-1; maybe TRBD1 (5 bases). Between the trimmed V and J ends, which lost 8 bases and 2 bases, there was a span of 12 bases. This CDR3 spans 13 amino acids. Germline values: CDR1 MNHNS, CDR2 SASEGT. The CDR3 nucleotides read TGTGCCAGCGGGGACCAGATTAACACTGAAGCTTTCTTT. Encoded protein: CASGDQINTEAFF.

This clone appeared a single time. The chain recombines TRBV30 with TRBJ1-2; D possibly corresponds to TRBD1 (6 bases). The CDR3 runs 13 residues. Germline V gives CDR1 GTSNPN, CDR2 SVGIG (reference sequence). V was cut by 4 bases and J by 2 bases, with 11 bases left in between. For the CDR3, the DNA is TGTGCCTGGACCCCGGACAGAAACTATGGCTACACCTTC. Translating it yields CAWTPDRNYGYTF.

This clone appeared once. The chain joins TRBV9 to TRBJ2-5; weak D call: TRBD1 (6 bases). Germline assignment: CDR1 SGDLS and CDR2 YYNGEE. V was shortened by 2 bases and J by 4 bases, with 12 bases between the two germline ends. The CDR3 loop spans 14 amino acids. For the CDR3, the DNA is TGTGCCAGCAGCGTTACAGGGTATCGAGAGACCCAGTACTTC. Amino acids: CASSVTGYRETQYF.

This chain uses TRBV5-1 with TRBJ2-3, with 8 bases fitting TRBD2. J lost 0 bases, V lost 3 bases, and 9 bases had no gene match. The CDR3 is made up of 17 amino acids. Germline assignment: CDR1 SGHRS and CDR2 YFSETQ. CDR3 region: CASSSTPGLGSTDTQYF. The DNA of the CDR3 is TGCGCCAGCAGCTCAACACCGGGACTAGGTAGCACAGATACGCAGTATTTT.

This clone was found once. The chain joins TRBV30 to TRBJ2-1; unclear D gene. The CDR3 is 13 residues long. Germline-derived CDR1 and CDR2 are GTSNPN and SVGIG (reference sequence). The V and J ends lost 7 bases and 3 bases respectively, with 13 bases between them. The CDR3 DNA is TGTGCCTCTAACGTCCTGCACTACAATGAGCAGTTCTTC. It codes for CASNVLHYNEQFF.

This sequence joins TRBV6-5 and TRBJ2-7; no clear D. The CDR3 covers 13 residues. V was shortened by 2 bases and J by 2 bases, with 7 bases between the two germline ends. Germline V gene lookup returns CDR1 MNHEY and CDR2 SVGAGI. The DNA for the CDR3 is TGTGCCAGCAGTTACGCAGAGACCTACGAGCAGTACTTC. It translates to CASSYAETYEQYF.

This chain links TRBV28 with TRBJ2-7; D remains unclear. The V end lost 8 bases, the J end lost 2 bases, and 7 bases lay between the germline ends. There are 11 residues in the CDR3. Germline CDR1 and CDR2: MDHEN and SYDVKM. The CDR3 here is CASAAPYEQYF. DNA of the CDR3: TGTGCCAGCGCGGCCCCCTACGAGCAGTACTTC.

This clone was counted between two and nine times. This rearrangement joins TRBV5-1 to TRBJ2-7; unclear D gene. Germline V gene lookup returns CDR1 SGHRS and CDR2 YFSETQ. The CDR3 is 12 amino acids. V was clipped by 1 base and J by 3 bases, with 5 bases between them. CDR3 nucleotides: TGCGCCAGCAGCTTGCACAGCTACGAGCAGTACTTC. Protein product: CASSLHSYEQYF.